The 10 T cell receptor beta chains reported below all come from one sample, sequenced in a study of CD8 T cells in ankylosing spondylitis (dated by TCRdb to 2015 to 2018). Library construction relied on 5' RACE. The sequencer listed for this sample is Illumina HiSeq 2500. TCRdb reprocessing: public reads trimmed at Q25 with fastp, clones called with MiXCR, in-frame beta chains kept. Each CDR3 protein gets just one entry, which takes the most common genes and DNA from the rows behind it. Within this sample are almost 250,000 distinct CDR3 sequences, with roughly 32% of them counted one time only. Around 4.5% of the sample is held by the ten biggest clonotypes. The sample comprised blood, either unsorted or a sorted T cell fraction (not recorded which). These receptors all stem from a male donor with ankylosing spondylitis or in good health (not recorded which).

The chain is built from TRBV12-3 or TRBV12-4 and TRBJ2-3, with D possibly TRBD2 on 5 matching bases. This CDR3 region has 12 residues. V lost 8 bases, J lost 2 bases, and 8 bases lay in between. The CDR3 bases are TGTGCCAGCGGGAGAATCACAGATACGCAGTATTTT. This codes for CASGRITDTQYF.

With regard to this clonotype: A read error may account for a junction end that differs from germline. This chain uses TRBV20-1 with TRBJ1-5; D gene unclear. Germline V gene sequence: CDR1 DFQATT, CDR2 SNEGSKA (reference sequence). CDR3 size: 15 residues. The DNA for the CDR3 is TGCAGTGCTAGGTTGTCGCCCGGTAGCAATCAGCCCCAGCATTTC. Translated: CSARLSPGSNQPQHF.

This clonotype was detected only a few times. The genes are TRBV5-1 and TRBJ2-7; D is undetermined. The CDR3 extends over 14 amino acids. Germline assignment: CDR1 SGHRS and CDR2 YFSETQ. V dropped 0 bases and J dropped 3 bases, with 10 bases sitting between them. CDR3 nucleotide sequence: TGCGCCAGCAGCTTGGCGGCTACCATCTACGAGCAGTACTTC. Its translation is CASSLAATIYEQYF. The entire variable domain, with the rest obtained from reference TRBV5-1 and TRBJ2-7, is as follows: KAGVTQTPRYLIKTRGQQVTLSCSPISGHRSVSWYQQTPGQGLQFLFEYFSETQRNKGNFPGRFSGRQFSNSRSEMNVSTLELGDSALYLCASSLAATIYEQYFGPGTRLTVT.

This clonotype appeared a few times. The CDR3 DNA reads TGTGCCAGCAGCCCGGGCCGATACTCTTACGAGCAGTACTTC. It translates to CASSPGRYSYEQYF. The chain has TRBV12-3 or TRBV12-4 and TRBJ2-7; D not resolved. Trimming removed 6 bases from V and 4 bases from J, with 16 bases in between. The CDR3 is 14 amino acids.

The rearrangement uses TRBV6-4 and TRBJ2-1, with D uncertain. This CDR3 is built from 12 residues. Trimming cost V 0 bases and J 10 bases, with 7 bases left between them. Germline V gene lookup returns CDR1 MRHNA and CDR2 SNTAGT. The CDR3 loop is CASSDSGGEQFF. The CDR3 nucleotides read TGTGCCAGCAGTGACTCAGGCGGCGAGCAGTTCTTC.

The rearrangement links TRBV12-3 or TRBV12-4 to TRBJ2-7; D gene ambiguous. V was shortened by 2 bases and J by 2 bases, with 7 bases between the two germline ends. The CDR3 covers 13 residues. CDR3 protein: CASSLLAPYEQYF. CDR3 nucleotide sequence: TGTGCCAGCAGTTTATTAGCCCCCTACGAGCAGTACTTC.

The V call is TRBV5-1, the J call TRBJ2-3, with 9 bases identical to TRBD2. Germline lookup yields CDR1 SGHRS and CDR2 YFSETQ. V gave up 3 bases and J gave up 6 bases; unmatched junction bases: 11. This CDR3 is built from 16 residues. This CDR3 is CASSSLQRGAGDTQYF. For the CDR3, the DNA is TGCGCCAGCAGCTCACTCCAGCGGGGGGCGGGTGATACGCAGTATTTT.

This clonotype has a handful of counts. This chain's CDR3 is CASSPGLAGSHEQFF. The CDR3 DNA reads TGCGCCAGCAGCCCGGGACTAGCGGGAAGCCATGAGCAGTTCTTC. The rearrangement joins TRBV5-1 to TRBJ2-1, with 13 bases aligning to TRBD2. The CDR3 covers 15 residues. The V gene's germline CDR1 is SGHRS and CDR2 YFSETQ. Trimming at V came to 4 bases and at J to 8 bases, leaving 6 bases not matched to a gene.

In this sample, this clonotype turned up a few times. The chain joins TRBV27 to TRBJ2-1; 9 nucleotides match TRBD1. CDR1 is MNHEY, CDR2 SMNVEV, per germline (reference sequence). The CDR3 consists of 15 residues. Losses at the gene ends were 5 bases for V and 7 bases for J; bases not matched to a gene: 9. DNA for the CDR3: TGTGCCAGCAGTCCCGGGACAGGGTTCTCAAATGAGCAGTTCTTC. Translation gives CASSPGTGFSNEQFF.

This clonotype was recorded once. V and J are TRBV9 and TRBJ2-7, with D uncertain. The V end was cut by 1 base, the J end by 0 bases, with 8 bases between. The germline CDR1 and CDR2 sequences are SGDLS and YYNGEE. There are 14 residues in the CDR3. CDR3 bases: TGTGCCAGCAGCGTATTTACAGACTCCTACGAGCAGTACTTC. It codes for CASSVFTDSYEQYF.